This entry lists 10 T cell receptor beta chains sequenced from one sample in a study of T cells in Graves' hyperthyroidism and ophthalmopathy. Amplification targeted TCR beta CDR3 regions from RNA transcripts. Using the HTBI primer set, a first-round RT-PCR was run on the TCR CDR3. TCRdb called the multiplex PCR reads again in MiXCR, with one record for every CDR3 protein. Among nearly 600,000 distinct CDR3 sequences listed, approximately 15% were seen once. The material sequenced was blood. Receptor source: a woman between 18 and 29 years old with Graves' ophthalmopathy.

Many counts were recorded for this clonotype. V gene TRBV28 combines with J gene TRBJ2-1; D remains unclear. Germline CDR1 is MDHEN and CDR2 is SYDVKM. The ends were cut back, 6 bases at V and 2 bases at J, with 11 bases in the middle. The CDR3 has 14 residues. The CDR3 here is CASSSGQTYNEQFF. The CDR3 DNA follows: TGTGCCAGCAGCTCCGGCCAAACCTACAATGAGCAGTTCTTC.

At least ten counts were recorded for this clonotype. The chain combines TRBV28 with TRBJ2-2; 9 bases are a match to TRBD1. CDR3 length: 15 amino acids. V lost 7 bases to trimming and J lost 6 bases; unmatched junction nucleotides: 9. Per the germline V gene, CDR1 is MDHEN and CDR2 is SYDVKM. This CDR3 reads CASTKQGARAGELFF. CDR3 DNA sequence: TGTGCCAGCACTAAACAGGGGGCGAGGGCCGGGGAGCTGTTTTTT.

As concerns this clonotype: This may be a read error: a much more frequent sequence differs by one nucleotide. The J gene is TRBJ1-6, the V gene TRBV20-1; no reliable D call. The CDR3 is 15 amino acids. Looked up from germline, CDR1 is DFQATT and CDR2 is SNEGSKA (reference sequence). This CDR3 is CSAREAASNNSHLHF. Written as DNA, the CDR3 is TGCAGTGCTAGAGAGGCAGCATCTAATAATTCACACCTCCACTTT.

Written as DNA, the CDR3 is TGTGCCAGCAGCCAAGCTGGGGGTCTAGCGGGAGTCTGGGAGCAGTTCTTC. Its protein product is CASSQAGGLAGVWEQFF. The chain joins TRBV14 to TRBJ2-1, with TRBD2 matching 10 bases. With 1 base clipped from V and 10 bases from J, the junction kept 13 bases outside the gene matches. The CDR3 is 17 amino acids. Germline assignment: CDR1 SGHDN and CDR2 FVKESK.

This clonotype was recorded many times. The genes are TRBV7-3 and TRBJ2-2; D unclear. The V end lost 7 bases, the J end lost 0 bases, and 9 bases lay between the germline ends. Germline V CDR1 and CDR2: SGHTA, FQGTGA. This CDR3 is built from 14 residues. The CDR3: CASTTFPNTGELFF. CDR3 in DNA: TGTGCCAGCACCACCTTCCCGAACACCGGGGAGCTGTTTTTT.

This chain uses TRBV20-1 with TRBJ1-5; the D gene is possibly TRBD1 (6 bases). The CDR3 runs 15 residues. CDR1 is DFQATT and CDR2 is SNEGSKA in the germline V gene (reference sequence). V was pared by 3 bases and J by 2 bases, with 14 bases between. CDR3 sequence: CSARGGGRGNQPQHF. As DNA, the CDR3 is TGCAGTGCTAGGGGGGGGGGCCGGGGCAATCAGCCCCAGCATTTT.

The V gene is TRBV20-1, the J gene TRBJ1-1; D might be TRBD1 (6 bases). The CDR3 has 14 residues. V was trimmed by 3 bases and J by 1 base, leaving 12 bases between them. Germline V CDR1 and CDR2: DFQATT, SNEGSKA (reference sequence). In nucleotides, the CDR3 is TGCAGTGCTAGCAGCTCAGGGGCGAACACTGAAGCTTTCTTT. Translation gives CSASSSGANTEAFF.

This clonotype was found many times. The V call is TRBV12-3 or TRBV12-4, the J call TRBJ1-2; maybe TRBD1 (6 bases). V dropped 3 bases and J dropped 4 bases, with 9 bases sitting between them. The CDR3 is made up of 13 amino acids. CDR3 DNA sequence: TGTGCCAGCAGTTTGGACAGCTTCTATGGCTACACCTTC. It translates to CASSLDSFYGYTF.

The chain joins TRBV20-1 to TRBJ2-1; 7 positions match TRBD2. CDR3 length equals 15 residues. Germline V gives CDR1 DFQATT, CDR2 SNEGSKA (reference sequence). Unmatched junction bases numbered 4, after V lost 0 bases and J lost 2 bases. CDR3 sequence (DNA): TGCAGTGCTAGAGAGGGGAGCGGGACCTACAATGAGCAGTTCTTC. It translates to CSAREGSGTYNEQFF.

The CDR3 region has the DNA TGTGCCAGCAGTTCCGCAACTAATGAAAAACTGTTTTTT. Its translation is CASSSATNEKLFF. The genes are TRBV28 and TRBJ1-4; no clear D. The CDR3 runs to 13 residues. Trimming took off 4 bases at V and 0 bases at J, with 3 bases between the two ends. Looked up from germline, CDR1 is MDHEN and CDR2 is SYDVKM.